The 2 T cell receptor beta chains below were found in one sample sequenced in a study of CD8 T cells in ankylosing spondylitis. In TCRdb, the 5' RACE reads were re-called with MiXCR into one record per CDR3 protein. Counted here are 200,000 to 250,000 distinct CDR3 sequences, roughly 10% occurring once; the ten biggest clones make up under 25%. The sequencing input was blood, either unsorted or a sorted T cell fraction (not recorded which). The receptors stem from a male donor with ankylosing spondylitis or in good health (not recorded which).

This clonotype came up many times. The chain employs TRBV11-1 and TRBJ2-5; D is possibly TRBD1 (5 bases). This CDR3 contains 15 residues. V was clipped by 5 bases and J by 4 bases, with 17 bases between them. Germline CDR1 and CDR2: SGHAT and FQDESV (reference sequence). CDR3 bases: TGTGCCAGCAGCACCAGAGGACAAGCCTTAGAGACCCAGTACTTC. Residues: CASSTRGQALETQYF.

The chain is built from TRBV25-1 and TRBJ1-1, with D perhaps TRBD1 (5 bases). The CDR3 is made up of 18 amino acids. With 1 base removed from V and 5 bases from J, the gap between germline ends came to 23 bases. Germline V lookup: CDR1 MGHDK, CDR2 SYGVNS. The CDR3: CASSEWIGGVGGRTEAFF. The CDR3 DNA follows: TGTGCCAGCAGTGAATGGATAGGAGGGGTCGGCGGTAGGACTGAAGCTTTCTTT. Combining the CDR3 with reference TRBV25-1 and TRBJ1-1 gives the whole variable domain EADIYQTPRYLVIGTGKKITLECSQTMGHDKMYWYQQDPGMELHLIHYSYGVNSTEKGDLSSESTVSRIRTEHFPLTLESARPSHTSQYLCASSEWIGGVGGRTEAFFGQGTRLTVV.